This note documents a single T cell receptor (beta chain) sequence. The CDR3 has 17 residues. Per germline, CDR1 SGHDN and CDR2 FVKESK. V was trimmed by 4 bases and J by 4 bases, leaving 19 bases between them. The data were obtained in a study of blood T cell repertoires in COVID-19. Turning to the study itself: Italy, Spain and the United States were the sources of the convalescent and acute COVID-19 samples. PBMCs, B-cell-depleted T cells, or T cells provided the cDNA or gDNA that made up the material.

Original methodology: Estimation of nucleated cell counts was performed using reference gene primer amplification. Repertoires were generated with immunoSEQ multiplex PCR, while TCRdb's copy carries only in-frame clones and drops some. V and J calls and clone size are as listed in that table; D and trimming were resolved from the DNA. The sample lists about 250,000 clones; around nine tenths were seen once. This clonotype originated in a man older than 75 with acute or convalescent COVID-19. The sequenced sample was peripheral blood. V and J are TRBV14 and TRBJ1-4; D may be TRBD1 (5 bases). This chain's CDR3 is CASSPSGGRGNNEKLFF. The CDR3 region has the DNA TGTGCCAGCAGCCCATCCGGAGGGAGGGGAAATAATGAAAAACTGTTTTTT.